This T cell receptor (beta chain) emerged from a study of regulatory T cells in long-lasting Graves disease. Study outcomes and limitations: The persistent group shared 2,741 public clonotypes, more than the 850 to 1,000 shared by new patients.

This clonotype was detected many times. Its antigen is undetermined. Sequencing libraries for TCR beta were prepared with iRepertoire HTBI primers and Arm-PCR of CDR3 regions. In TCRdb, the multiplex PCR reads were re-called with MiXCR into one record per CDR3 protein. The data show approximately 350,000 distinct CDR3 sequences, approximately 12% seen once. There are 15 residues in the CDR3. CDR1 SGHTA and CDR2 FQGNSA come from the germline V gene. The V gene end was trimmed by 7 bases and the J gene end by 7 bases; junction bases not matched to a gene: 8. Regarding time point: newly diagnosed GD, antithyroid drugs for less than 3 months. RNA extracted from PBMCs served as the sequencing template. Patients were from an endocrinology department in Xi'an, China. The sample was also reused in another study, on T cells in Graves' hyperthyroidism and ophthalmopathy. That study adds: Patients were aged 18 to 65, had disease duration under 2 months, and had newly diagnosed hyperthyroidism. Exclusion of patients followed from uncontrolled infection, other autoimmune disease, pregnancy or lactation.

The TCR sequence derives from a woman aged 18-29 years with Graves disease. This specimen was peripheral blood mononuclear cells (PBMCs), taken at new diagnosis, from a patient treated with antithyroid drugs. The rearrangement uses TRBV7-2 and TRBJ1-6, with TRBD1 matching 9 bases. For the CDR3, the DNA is TGTGCCAGCAACTACAGGGGGCCGGGGAATTCACCCCTCCACTTT. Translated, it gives CASNYRGPGNSPLHF.